The 21 T cell receptor beta chains given below trace back to one sample, sequenced in a study of shared clonotypes between healthy human individuals (dated by TCRdb to the early 2020s). The library was built by means of the immunoSEQ multiplex PCR assay. The source is immuneACCESS, and TCRdb retained only in-frame sequences with V and J called. Part of the clones is not carried over; for the studies checked, unresolved V genes explain less than half of this, and the remainder is unexplained. In this sample the table shows about 680,000 clones, around 74% of which occur a single time. Clones ranked in the top ten supply around 1.6% of the sample. The sequenced material came from memory CD4+ T cells sorted from blood. This specimen's cell subset or site label, per the study, means: CD45RA-negative fraction. The source is a woman aged 25 to 39 in good health.

This clone was counted a few times. The rearrangement joins TRBV4-1 to TRBJ1-2; 7 nucleotides align to TRBD1. The V gene's germline CDR1 is MGHRA and CDR2 YSYEKL. Trimming cost V 5 bases and J 4 bases; bases outside gene matches: 13. The CDR3 totals 16 residues. CDR3 nucleotide sequence: TGCGCCAGCAGCACCGCCGGGACAGTCCTTTCCTATGGCTACACCTTC. It yields the protein CASSTAGTVLSYGYTF.

This clone was found a few times. The chain has TRBV4-1 and TRBJ1-1; D perhaps matches TRBD1 (6 bases). The germline gives CDR1 MGHRA, CDR2 YSYEKL. The CDR3 runs 15 residues. V lost 5 bases and J 0 bases, leaving 13 bases between the germline ends. The CDR3 DNA reads as TGCGCCAGCAGCTCCGTGCAGGGGATGAACACTGAAGCTTTCTTT. It is translated as CASSSVQGMNTEAFF.

This chain joins TRBV5-1 and TRBJ2-7; 12 nucleotides match TRBD2. There are 15 residues in the CDR3. Trimming took 4 bases from V and 3 from J; bases not matched to a gene: 5. The germline V gene has CDR1 SGHRS and CDR2 YFSETQ. CDR3 sequence reads: CASSRATSGSYEQYF. DNA for the CDR3: TGCGCCAGCAGCCGGGCGACTAGCGGGAGCTACGAGCAGTACTTC.

The chain uses TRBV19 and TRBJ2-1; 9 nucleotides line up with TRBD2. The CDR3 extends over 16 amino acids. The junction had 11 bases not matched to a gene; V was cut back by 3 bases and J by 8 bases. Looked up from germline, CDR1 is LNHDA and CDR2 is SQIVND (reference sequence). The CDR3 is CASSMRGSGRGDEQFF. CDR3 nucleotide sequence: TGTGCCAGTAGTATGAGGGGTAGCGGGAGAGGTGATGAGCAGTTCTTC. Looking up the rest from reference TRBV19 and TRBJ2-1 gives the full variable domain: DGGITQSPKYLFRKEGQNVTLSCEQNLNHDAMYWYRQDPGQGLRLIYYSQIVNDFQKGDIAEGYSVSREKKESFPLTVTSAQKNPTAFYLCASSMRGSGRGDEQFFGPGTRLTVL.

The chain recombines TRBV2 with TRBJ2-4; D is undetermined. This CDR3 is built from 13 residues. V gave up 4 bases and J gave up 0 bases, with 4 bases separating them. CDR1 is SNHLY, CDR2 FYNNEI, per germline. Here the CDR3 reads CASSAGAKNIQYF. The CDR3 DNA sequence: TGTGCCAGCAGTGCGGGAGCCAAAAACATTCAGTACTTC.

This clone was detected only a few times. The chain links TRBV6-6 to TRBJ2-3; possibly TRBD1 for D (6 bases). The CDR3 is 15 amino acids. CDR1 is MNHNY and CDR2 is SVGAGI in the germline V gene (reference sequence). Trimming removed 8 bases at V and 8 bases at J, with 23 bases between. The CDR3 DNA reads as TGTGCCAGCCGCGATGTCCAGGGGAGTCGGGCTACGCAGTATTTT. Amino acid sequence: CASRDVQGSRATQYF.

The rearrangement links TRBV19 to TRBJ2-7; D remains unclear. The length of the CDR3 is 12 residues. Germline CDR1 and CDR2: LNHDA and SQIVND (reference sequence). V lost 5 bases, J lost 5 bases, and 10 bases lay in between. Written as DNA, the CDR3 is TGTGCCAGTAGTCCTGGAGTCGACGAGCAGTACTTC. Its protein product is CASSPGVDEQYF.

This clone was observed many times. This chain connects TRBV6-5 to TRBJ1-6; D not certain. V was cut by 5 bases and J by 9 bases, with 14 bases left in between. Germline CDR1 MNHEY, CDR2 SVGAGI. The CDR3 is 14 amino acids. CDR3 in DNA: TGTGCCAGCAGTCACAGACCTATAGGTTCACCCCTCCACTTT. Translating it yields CASSHRPIGSPLHF.

The chain uses TRBV7-9 and TRBJ1-1, with TRBD1 identical over 7 bases. Per germline, CDR1 SEHNR and CDR2 FQNEAQ (reference sequence). The CDR3 totals 12 residues. V was pared by 4 bases and J by 11 bases, with 7 bases of the junction left unmatched. CDR3 protein: CASSSRWGQAFF. Written as DNA, the CDR3 is TGTGCCAGCAGCTCAAGATGGGGACAGGCTTTCTTT.

The chain has TRBV27 and TRBJ1-1; 7 bases agree with TRBD1. The V gene's germline CDR1 is MNHEY and CDR2 SMNVEV (reference sequence). This CDR3 comprises 16 residues. V lost 8 bases, J lost 1 base, and 13 bases stayed unmatched. CDR3 coding DNA: TGTGCCAGCGCGACCGGGACAGAAGCGGGGAACACTGAAGCTTTCTTT. It encodes CASATGTEAGNTEAFF.

This clone was counted a single time. This sequence joins TRBV10-1 and TRBJ2-3; D is undetermined. CDR1 and CDR2 from the germline V gene are WNHNN and SYGVQD (reference sequence). This CDR3 comprises 15 residues. The germline V and J ends were trimmed by 0 bases and 2 bases, with 9 bases remaining between them. CDR3 nucleotides: TGCGCCAGCAGTGAGTCGTATGGAATCACAGATACGCAGTATTTT. As protein: CASSESYGITDTQYF.

Points on this clone: The same CDR3 arises from other DNA sequences in this sample as well. The rearrangement links TRBV6-5 to TRBJ1-3; 7 nucleotides match TRBD1. CDR1 and CDR2 (germline): MNHEY, SVGAGI. This CDR3 has 14 residues. Germline trimming cut 6 bases from V and 1 base from J; bases unmatched to any gene: 3. The CDR3: CASRPGGSGNTIYF. The DNA of the CDR3 is TGTGCCAGCAGACCAGGGGGTTCTGGAAACACCATATATTTT.

The chain recombines TRBV2 with TRBJ2-7; the D gene is possibly TRBD1 (6 bases). With 5 bases removed from V and 4 bases from J, the gap between germline ends came to 15 bases. The V gene's germline CDR1 is SNHLY and CDR2 FYNNEI. This CDR3 has 14 residues. The CDR3 DNA reads as TGTGCCAGCAGTATAGGGGACACCCTGTACGAGCAGTACTTC. Translating it yields CASSIGDTLYEQYF.

The chain employs TRBV28 and TRBJ1-5; TRBD1 is a possible D gene (6 bases). This CDR3 comprises 14 residues. The V end was cut by 2 bases, the J end by 2 bases, with 7 bases between. Germline CDR1 MDHEN, CDR2 SYDVKM. The CDR3 loop is CASSLRQGNQPQHF. DNA for the CDR3: TGTGCCAGCAGTTTAAGACAGGGCAATCAGCCCCAGCATTTT.

The genes are TRBV28 and TRBJ2-3, with D maybe TRBD2 (6 bases). This CDR3 is 16 amino acids long. Trimming took off 9 bases at V and 2 bases at J, with 21 bases between the two ends. The germline CDR1 and CDR2 sequences are MDHEN and SYDVKM. Written as DNA, the CDR3 is TGTGCCAGTTTCCCGGGCGGGCGGGACCACACAGATACGCAGTATTTT. Protein: CASFPGGRDHTDTQYF.

The gene calls are TRBV11-2 and TRBJ2-1; TRBD2 matches 12 bases. The germline V gene encodes CDR1 SGHAT and CDR2 FQNNGV. The length of the CDR3 is 14 residues. V dropped 5 bases and J dropped 9; count of bases not matched to a gene: 5. The CDR3 loop reads CASSLAGGPGEQFF. Here the CDR3 DNA reads TGTGCCAGCAGCCTAGCGGGAGGGCCGGGTGAGCAGTTCTTC.

This clone was counted once. The chain carries TRBV18 and TRBJ1-2; D unclear. CDR3 length: 14 amino acids. The V and J ends lost 3 bases and 1 base respectively, with 9 bases between them. Germline V gene lookup returns CDR1 KGHSH and CDR2 LQKENI. CDR3 sequence (DNA): TGTGCCAGCTCACCCGGCAGGCTTAACTATGGCTACACCTTC. Its protein is CASSPGRLNYGYTF.

The rearrangement joins TRBV28 to TRBJ2-7; 10 bases align to TRBD2. CDR1 and CDR2 (germline): MDHEN, SYDVKM. V lost 4 bases to trimming and J lost 2 bases; unmatched junction nucleotides: 14. This CDR3 is built from 18 residues. The CDR3 loop is CASSSFRGILAGTYEQYF. As DNA, the CDR3 is TGTGCCAGCAGTTCTTTTAGGGGAATACTAGCGGGAACCTACGAGCAGTACTTC.

The gene calls are TRBV5-1 and TRBJ1-4, with D tentatively TRBD1 (5 bases). V was shortened by 4 bases and J by 5 bases, with 15 bases between the two germline ends. The length of the CDR3 is 15 residues. Germline V gene lookup returns CDR1 SGHRS and CDR2 YFSETQ. CDR3 sequence (DNA): TGCGCCAGCAGCCCTGGCGGGGGGTCAAATGAAAAACTGTTTTTT. Its translation is CASSPGGGSNEKLFF. The full variable domain, rest sourced from reference TRBV5-1 and TRBJ1-4, is KAGVTQTPRYLIKTRGQQVTLSCSPISGHRSVSWYQQTPGQGLQFLFEYFSETQRNKGNFPGRFSGRQFSNSRSEMNVSTLELGDSALYLCASSPGGGSNEKLFFGSGTQLSVL.

This clone has just one count. This rearrangement joins TRBV7-3 to TRBJ1-1, with unresolved D. The CDR3 is made up of 13 amino acids. Trimming left V 2 bases short and J 1 base short, with 5 bases between. Germline-derived CDR1 and CDR2 are SGHTA and FQGTGA. DNA for the CDR3: TGTGCCAGCAGCTTATCCAGGAACACTGAAGCTTTCTTT. Amino acid sequence: CASSLSRNTEAFF.

As DNA, the CDR3 is TGTGCCAGTAGTATTCTAGCGGGAGCCAGCACAGATACGCAGTATTTT. As protein: CASSILAGASTDTQYF. J is TRBJ2-3 and V is TRBV19; 10 bases match TRBD2. The CDR3 is 16 residues long. With V trimmed by 3 bases and J by 0 bases, 3 bases remained unmatched. Germline assignment: CDR1 LNHDA and CDR2 SQIVND (reference sequence).